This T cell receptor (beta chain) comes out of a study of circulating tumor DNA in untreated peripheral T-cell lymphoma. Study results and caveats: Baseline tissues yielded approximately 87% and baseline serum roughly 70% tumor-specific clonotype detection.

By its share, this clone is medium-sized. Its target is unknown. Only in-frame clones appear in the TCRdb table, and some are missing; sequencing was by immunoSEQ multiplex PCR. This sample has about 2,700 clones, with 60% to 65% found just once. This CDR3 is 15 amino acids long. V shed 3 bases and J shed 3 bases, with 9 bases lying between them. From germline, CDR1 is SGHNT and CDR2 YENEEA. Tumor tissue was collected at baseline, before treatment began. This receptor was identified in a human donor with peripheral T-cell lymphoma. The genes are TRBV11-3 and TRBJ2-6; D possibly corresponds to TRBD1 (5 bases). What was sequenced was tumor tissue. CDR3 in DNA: TGTGCCAGCAGCTTCAGGGTGGTTGGGGCCAACGTCCTGACTTTC. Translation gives CASSFRVVGANVLTF.